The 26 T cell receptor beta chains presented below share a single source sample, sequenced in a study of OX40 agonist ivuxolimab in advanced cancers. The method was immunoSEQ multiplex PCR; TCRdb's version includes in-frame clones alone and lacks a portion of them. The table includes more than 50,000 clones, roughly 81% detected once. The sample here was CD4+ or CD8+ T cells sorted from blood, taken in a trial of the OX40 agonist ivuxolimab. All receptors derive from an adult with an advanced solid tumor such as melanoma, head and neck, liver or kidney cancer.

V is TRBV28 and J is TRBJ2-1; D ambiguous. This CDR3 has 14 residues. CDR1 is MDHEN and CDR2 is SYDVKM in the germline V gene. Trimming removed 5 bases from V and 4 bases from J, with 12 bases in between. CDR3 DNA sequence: TGTGCCAGCAGTCACGGGTCAGATTACAATGAGCAGTTCTTC. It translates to CASSHGSDYNEQFF.

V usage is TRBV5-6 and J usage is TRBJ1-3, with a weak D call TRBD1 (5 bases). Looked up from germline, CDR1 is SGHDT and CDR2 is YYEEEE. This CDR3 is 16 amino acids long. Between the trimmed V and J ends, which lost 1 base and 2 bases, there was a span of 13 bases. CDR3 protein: CASSLSPGGTGNTIYF. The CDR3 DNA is TGTGCCAGCAGCTTGTCTCCGGGGGGTACTGGAAACACCATATATTTT.

The CDR3 is CASSPQEGEAADTQYF. The DNA of the CDR3 is TGTGCCAGCTCACCACAGGAGGGAGAAGCAGCAGATACGCAGTATTTT. This sequence joins TRBV18 and TRBJ2-3, with TRBD2 as a possible D gene (6 bases). The CDR3 is made up of 16 amino acids. V gave up 1 base and J gave up 4 bases, with 15 bases separating them. The germline CDR1 and CDR2 sequences are KGHSH and LQKENI.

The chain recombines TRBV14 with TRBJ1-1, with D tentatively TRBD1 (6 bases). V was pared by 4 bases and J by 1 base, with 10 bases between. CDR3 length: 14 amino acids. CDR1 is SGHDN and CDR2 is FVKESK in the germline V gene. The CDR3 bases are TGTGCCAGCAGCCGGGGGCCCCAGAACACTGAAGCTTTCTTT. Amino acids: CASSRGPQNTEAFF.

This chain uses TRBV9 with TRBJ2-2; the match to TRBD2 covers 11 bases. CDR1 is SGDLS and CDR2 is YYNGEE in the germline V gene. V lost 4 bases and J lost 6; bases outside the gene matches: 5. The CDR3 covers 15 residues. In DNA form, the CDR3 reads TGTGCCAGCAGCCCACTAGCGGGAGAGCCCGGGGAGCTGTTTTTT. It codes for CASSPLAGEPGELFF.

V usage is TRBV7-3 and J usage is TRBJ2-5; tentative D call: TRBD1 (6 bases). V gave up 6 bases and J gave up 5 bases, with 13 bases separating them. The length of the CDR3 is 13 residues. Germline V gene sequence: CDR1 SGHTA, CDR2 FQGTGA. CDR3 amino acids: CASRARGGETQYF. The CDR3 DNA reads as TGTGCCAGCAGAGCCAGGGGTGGGGAGACCCAGTACTTC.

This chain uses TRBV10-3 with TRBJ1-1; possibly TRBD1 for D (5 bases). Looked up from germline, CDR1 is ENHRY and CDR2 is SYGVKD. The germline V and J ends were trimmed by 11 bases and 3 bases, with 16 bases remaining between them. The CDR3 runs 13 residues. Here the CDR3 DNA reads TGTGCCTCCCAGGAAGGGGTTCACACTGAAGCTTTCTTT. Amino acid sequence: CASQEGVHTEAFF.

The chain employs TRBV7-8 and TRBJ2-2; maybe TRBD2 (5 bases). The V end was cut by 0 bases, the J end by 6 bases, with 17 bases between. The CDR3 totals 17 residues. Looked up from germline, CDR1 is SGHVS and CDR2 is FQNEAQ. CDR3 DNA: TGTGCCAGCAGCTTAGCCCCTTGGGTTAGCGTTCCCGGGGAGCTGTTTTTT. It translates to CASSLAPWVSVPGELFF.

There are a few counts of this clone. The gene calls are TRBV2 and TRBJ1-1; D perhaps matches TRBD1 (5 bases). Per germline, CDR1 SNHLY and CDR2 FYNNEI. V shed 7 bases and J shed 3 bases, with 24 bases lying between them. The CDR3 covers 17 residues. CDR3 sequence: CASTSILMVVGDTEAFF. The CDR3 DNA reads TGTGCCAGCACCTCAATCTTAATGGTGGTGGGGGACACTGAAGCTTTCTTT.

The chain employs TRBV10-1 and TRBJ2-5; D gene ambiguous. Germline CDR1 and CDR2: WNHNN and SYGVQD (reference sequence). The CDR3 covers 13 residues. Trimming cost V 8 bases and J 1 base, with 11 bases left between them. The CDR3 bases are TGCGCCAGCTCGATACGGGCCCAAGAGACCCAGTACTTC. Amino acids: CASSIRAQETQYF.

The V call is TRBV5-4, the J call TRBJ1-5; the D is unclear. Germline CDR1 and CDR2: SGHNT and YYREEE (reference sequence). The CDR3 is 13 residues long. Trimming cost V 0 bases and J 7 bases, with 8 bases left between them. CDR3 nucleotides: TGTGCCAGCAGCTTGGCTGGGAAACAGCCCCAGCATTTT. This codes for CASSLAGKQPQHF.

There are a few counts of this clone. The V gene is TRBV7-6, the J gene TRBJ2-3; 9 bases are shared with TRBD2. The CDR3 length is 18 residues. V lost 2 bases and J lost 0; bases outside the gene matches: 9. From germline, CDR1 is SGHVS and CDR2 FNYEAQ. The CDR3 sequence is CASSLKGAGGLSTDTQYF. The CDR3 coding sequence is TGTGCCAGCAGCTTAAAGGGTGCGGGAGGGCTCAGCACAGATACGCAGTATTTT.

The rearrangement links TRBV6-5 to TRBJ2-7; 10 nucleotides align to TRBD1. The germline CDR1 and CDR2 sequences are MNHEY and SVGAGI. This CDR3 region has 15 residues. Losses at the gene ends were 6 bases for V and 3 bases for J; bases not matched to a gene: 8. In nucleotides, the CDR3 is TGTGCCAGCAGGGGGCCGGGACAGGGGATCTACGAGCAGTACTTC. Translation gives CASRGPGQGIYEQYF.

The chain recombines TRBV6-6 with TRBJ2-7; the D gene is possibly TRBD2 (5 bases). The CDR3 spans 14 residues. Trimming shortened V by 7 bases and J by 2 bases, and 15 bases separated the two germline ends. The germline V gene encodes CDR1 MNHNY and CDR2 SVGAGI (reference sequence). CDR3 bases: TGTGCCAGCACCCCTAGCCGGATAACCTACGAGCAGTACTTC. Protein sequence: CASTPSRITYEQYF.

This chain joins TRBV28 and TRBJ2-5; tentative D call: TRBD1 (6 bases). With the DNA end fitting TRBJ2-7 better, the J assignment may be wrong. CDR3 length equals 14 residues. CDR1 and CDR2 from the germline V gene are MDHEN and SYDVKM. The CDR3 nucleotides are TGTGCCAGCAAATTGAACAGGGTCTCCTACGAGCAGTACTTC. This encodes CASKLNRVSYEQYF.

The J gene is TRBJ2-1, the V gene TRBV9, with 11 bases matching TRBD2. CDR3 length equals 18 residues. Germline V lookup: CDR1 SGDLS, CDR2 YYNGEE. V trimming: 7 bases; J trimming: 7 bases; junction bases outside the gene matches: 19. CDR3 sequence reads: CASGRLAGLRGWPNEQFF. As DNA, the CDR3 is TGTGCCAGCGGGAGACTAGCGGGGCTCCGGGGGTGGCCAAATGAGCAGTTCTTC.

The CDR3 nucleotides read TGCAGCGTTGTGGGAGGGAACATGAACACTGAAGCTTTCTTT. Translated: CSVVGGNMNTEAFF. The rearrangement links TRBV29-1 to TRBJ1-1; D is unresolved. The CDR3 is 14 amino acids. V was shortened by 4 bases and J by 0 bases, with 12 bases between the two germline ends. In germline, CDR1 is SQVTM, CDR2 ANQGSEA.

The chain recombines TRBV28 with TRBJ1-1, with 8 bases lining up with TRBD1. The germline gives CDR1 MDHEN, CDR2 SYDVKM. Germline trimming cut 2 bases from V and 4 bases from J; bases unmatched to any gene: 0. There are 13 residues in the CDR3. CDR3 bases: TGTGCCAGCAGTTTAACAGGGGGCACTGAAGCTTTCTTT. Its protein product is CASSLTGGTEAFF.

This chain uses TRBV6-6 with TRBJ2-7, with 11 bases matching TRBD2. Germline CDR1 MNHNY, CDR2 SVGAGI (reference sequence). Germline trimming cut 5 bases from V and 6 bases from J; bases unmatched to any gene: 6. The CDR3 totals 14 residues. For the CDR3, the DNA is TGTGCCAGCAGTGAGCTAGCGGGAGGCGGCGAGCAGTACTTC. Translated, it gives CASSELAGGGEQYF.

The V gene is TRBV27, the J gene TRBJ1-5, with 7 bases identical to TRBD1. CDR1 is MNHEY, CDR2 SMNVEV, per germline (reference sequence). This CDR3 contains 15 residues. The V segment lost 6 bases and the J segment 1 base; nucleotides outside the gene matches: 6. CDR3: CASSPEGASNQPQHF. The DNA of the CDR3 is TGTGCCAGCAGCCCTGAGGGGGCCAGCAATCAGCCCCAGCATTTT.

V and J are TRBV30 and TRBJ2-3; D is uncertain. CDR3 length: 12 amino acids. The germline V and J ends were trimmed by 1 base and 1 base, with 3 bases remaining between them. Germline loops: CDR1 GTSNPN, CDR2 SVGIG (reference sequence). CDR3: CAWSGGTDTQYF. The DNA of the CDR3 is TGTGCCTGGAGTGGAGGCACAGATACGCAGTATTTT.

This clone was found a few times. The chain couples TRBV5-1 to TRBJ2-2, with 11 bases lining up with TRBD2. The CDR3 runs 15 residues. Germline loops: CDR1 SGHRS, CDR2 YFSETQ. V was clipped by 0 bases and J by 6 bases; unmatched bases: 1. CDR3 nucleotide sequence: TGCGCCAGCAGCTTGGCGACTAGCGGGGCCGGGGAGCTGTTTTTT. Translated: CASSLATSGAGELFF.

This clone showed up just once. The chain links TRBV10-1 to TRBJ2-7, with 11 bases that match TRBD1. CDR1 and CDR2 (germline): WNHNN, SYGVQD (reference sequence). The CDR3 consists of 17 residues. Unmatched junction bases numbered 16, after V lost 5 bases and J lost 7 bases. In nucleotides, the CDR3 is TGCGCCAGCAGTCTCCCCCGGGGGACAGGGGGAACGGGGGAGCAGTACTTC. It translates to CASSLPRGTGGTGEQYF.

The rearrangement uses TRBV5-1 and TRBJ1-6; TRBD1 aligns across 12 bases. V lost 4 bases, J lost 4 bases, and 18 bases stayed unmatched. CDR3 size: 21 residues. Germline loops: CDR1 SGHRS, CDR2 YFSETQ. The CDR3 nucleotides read TGCGCCAGCAGCCGCCCTCCTAGGGGGACAGGGGGCTATCTTTATAATTCACCCCTCCACTTT. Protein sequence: CASSRPPRGTGGYLYNSPLHF.

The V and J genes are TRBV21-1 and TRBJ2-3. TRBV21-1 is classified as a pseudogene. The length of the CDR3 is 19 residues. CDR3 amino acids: CASSEAKGGGQRSTDTQYF. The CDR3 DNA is TGTGCCAGCAGCGAAGCAAAAGGGGGGGGACAGCGGAGCACAGATACGCAGTATTTT.

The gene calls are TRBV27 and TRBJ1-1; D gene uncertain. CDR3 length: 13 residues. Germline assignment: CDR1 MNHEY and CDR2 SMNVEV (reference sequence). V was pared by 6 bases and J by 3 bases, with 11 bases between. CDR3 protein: CASRINGDTEAFF. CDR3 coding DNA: TGTGCCAGCAGGATAAATGGGGACACTGAAGCTTTCTTT.